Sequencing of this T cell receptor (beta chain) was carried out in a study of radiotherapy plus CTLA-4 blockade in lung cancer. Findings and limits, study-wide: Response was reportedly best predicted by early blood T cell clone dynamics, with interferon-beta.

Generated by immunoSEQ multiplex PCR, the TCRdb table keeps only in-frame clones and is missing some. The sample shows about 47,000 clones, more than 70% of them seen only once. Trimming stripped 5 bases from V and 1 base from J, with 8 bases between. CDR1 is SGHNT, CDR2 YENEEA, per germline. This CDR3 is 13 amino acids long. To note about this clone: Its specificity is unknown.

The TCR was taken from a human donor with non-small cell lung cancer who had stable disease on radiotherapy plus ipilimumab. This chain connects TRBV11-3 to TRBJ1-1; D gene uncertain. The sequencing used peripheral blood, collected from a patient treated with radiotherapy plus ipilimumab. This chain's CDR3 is CASSRTRNTEAFF. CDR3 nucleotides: TGTGCCAGCAGCCGCACACGGAACACTGAAGCTTTCTTT.